This section outlines one TCR beta chain sequence together with its context. Its antigen is currently unknown. With 60 Vbeta and 13 Jbeta primers, the PCR was carried out. The method was immunoSEQ multiplex PCR; TCRdb's version includes in-frame clones alone and lacks a portion of them. This repertoire comprises 130,000 or so clones; its ten largest clones make up less than 2.5%. These data belong to a study of cytomegalovirus exposure and HLA in healthy donors. Study context: Most genotyped donors, over 70% of about 400, had Caucasian-associated genetic ancestry.

V was pared by 6 bases and J by 7 bases, with 8 bases of the junction left unmatched. Germline assignment: CDR1 MNHEY and CDR2 SVGAGI. CDR3 length: 14 residues. Study-wide results and caveats: Most TCR sequences were rare, but some public TCRs occurred in many donors. Using a false discovery rate of 0.05, a later analysis showed that approximately 18,000 TCR beta sequences were associated with HLA alleles. The authors assumed roughly uniform sequencing depth across donors for presence/absence analyses.

The J gene is TRBJ1-2, the V gene TRBV6-5, with 10 bases aligning to TRBD1. The sample comprised PBMCs. The TCR comes from a woman in her sixties in good health and CMV-seronegative. The CDR3 here is CASSPDRGLGGYTF. CDR3 nucleotides: TGTGCCAGCAGCCCGGACAGGGGGTTGGGTGGCTACACCTTC.